Each of the 15 T cell receptor beta chains below was sequenced from the same sample in a study of radiation and T cells in renal cell carcinoma. Described time point: blood 2 weeks post-SBRT. Treatment described: 15 Gy SBRT to primary tumor, nephrectomy 4 weeks later. Using immunoSEQ multiplex PCR, the repertoire was profiled, and TCRdb retains in-frame clones only, with some absent. The table shows about 130,000 clones, with more than 80% occurring only once. The sample consisted of blood, taken from a patient whose treatment included radiotherapy and nephrectomy. These receptors were obtained from a woman aged 60-75 years with renal cell carcinoma.

The rearrangement uses TRBV9 and TRBJ1-6; maybe TRBD1 (5 bases). The CDR3 runs 19 residues. Trimming removed 3 bases from V and 0 bases from J, with 19 bases in between. Germline lookup yields CDR1 SGDLS and CDR2 YYNGEE. In DNA form, the CDR3 reads TGTGCCAGCAGCGAGAGAGGGACGCTCGGGAGCTCCTATAATTCACCCCTCCACTTT. Protein sequence: CASSERGTLGSSYNSPLHF.

CDR3 amino acids: CASSIDLFRGLQETQYF. The CDR3 bases are TGTGCCAGTAGTATAGATCTATTTAGGGGGCTCCAAGAGACCCAGTACTTC. The chain combines TRBV19 with TRBJ2-5, with 7 bases matching TRBD1. CDR1 and CDR2 from the germline V gene are LNHDA and SQIVND (reference sequence). The J segment lost 1 base and the V segment lost 0 bases, leaving 8 bases of the junction unmatched. This CDR3 region has 17 residues. The full variable domain, its missing parts supplied by reference TRBV19 and TRBJ2-5, is DGGITQSPKYLFRKEGQNVTLSCEQNLNHDAMYWYRQDPGQGLRLIYYSQIVNDFQKGDIAEGYSVSREKKESFPLTVTSAQKNPTAFYLCASSIDLFRGLQETQYFGPGTRLLVL.

This clone has only one observation. The rearrangement uses TRBV28 and TRBJ2-7; the match to TRBD2 covers 9 bases. The CDR3 has 15 amino acids. CDR1 is MDHEN and CDR2 is SYDVKM in the germline V gene. The ends lost 9 bases at V and 1 base at J; junction bases unmatched: 10. CDR3 DNA sequence: TGTGCCAGTAGAGTCCAACTAGCGGGTTCCTACGAGCAGTACTTC. Translated, it gives CASRVQLAGSYEQYF.

In its sample, this clone was seen a few times. V is TRBV28 and J is TRBJ1-2; maybe TRBD1 (5 bases). Germline CDR1 is MDHEN and CDR2 is SYDVKM. Trimming removed 2 bases at V and 7 bases at J, with 14 bases between. The CDR3 length is 14 residues. The CDR3 region is CASSLIGVNPGYTF. The DNA of the CDR3 is TGTGCCAGCAGTTTAATAGGGGTCAACCCTGGCTACACCTTC.

The chain uses TRBV27 and TRBJ1-5; D is unclear. The germline CDR1 and CDR2 sequences are MNHEY and SMNVEV (reference sequence). V gave up 5 bases and J gave up 3 bases, with 5 bases separating them. The CDR3 runs to 12 residues. The DNA for the CDR3 is TGTGCCAGCAGTCCCCTCAATCAGCCCCAGCATTTT. Translation: CASSPLNQPQHF.

V and J are TRBV5-6 and TRBJ2-7; D might be TRBD1 or TRBD2, each matching 5 bases. The V end was cut by 2 bases, the J end by 6 bases, with 21 bases between. CDR3 length: 16 amino acids. The germline V gene has CDR1 SGHDT and CDR2 YYEEEE. This CDR3 is CASSFLRTGLSGEQYF. DNA of the CDR3: TGTGCCAGCAGCTTCCTAAGGACGGGGCTGTCCGGCGAGCAGTACTTC.

The V gene is TRBV4-1, the J gene TRBJ1-4, with no clear D. The V gene lost 1 base and the J gene lost 0 bases, with 6 bases spanning the gap. The CDR3 is made up of 15 amino acids. The germline gives CDR1 MGHRA, CDR2 YSYEKL. The DNA of the CDR3 is TGCGCCAGCAGCCAAGCGGGAGCAACTAATGAAAAACTGTTTTTT. Its translation is CASSQAGATNEKLFF.

This sequence joins TRBV7-9 and TRBJ2-3; TRBD2 matches 11 bases. CDR1 SEHNR and CDR2 FQNEAQ come from the germline V gene (reference sequence). The V segment lost 5 bases and the J segment 2 bases; nucleotides outside the gene matches: 6. The CDR3 extends over 16 amino acids. The chain's CDR3 is CASSQGLADNTDTQYF. For the CDR3, the DNA is TGTGCCAGCAGCCAGGGACTAGCGGACAACACAGATACGCAGTATTTT.

The chain recombines TRBV5-8 with TRBJ2-3; TRBD1 matches at 9 bases. V lost 2 bases, J lost 1 base, and 2 bases stayed unmatched. The CDR3 runs 15 residues. Germline V gives CDR1 SGHTS, CDR2 YDEGEE. The CDR3 protein is CASSLRTGGTDTQYF. Here the CDR3 DNA reads TGTGCCAGCAGCTTAAGGACAGGGGGCACAGATACGCAGTATTTT.

The J gene is TRBJ2-3, the V gene TRBV27, with D possibly being TRBD1 (6 bases). The V gene lost 5 bases and the J gene lost 2 bases, with 11 bases spanning the gap. The CDR3 runs 14 residues. Germline V gives CDR1 MNHEY, CDR2 SMNVEV (reference sequence). The CDR3 loop reads CASSSGGFTDTQYF. The DNA for the CDR3 is TGTGCCAGCAGTAGTGGGGGCTTCACAGATACGCAGTATTTT.

This clone was recorded once. This chain connects TRBV4-2 to TRBJ1-1; 9 bases are a match to TRBD1. The length of the CDR3 is 17 residues. CDR1 is LGHNA and CDR2 is YNFKEQ in the germline V gene. Unmatched junction bases numbered 12, after V lost 2 bases and J lost 5 bases. DNA of the CDR3: TGTGCCAGCAGCCAAAAATACCGGGACAGGGCTCATACTGAAGCTTTCTTT. It codes for CASSQKYRDRAHTEAFF.

The V call is TRBV2, the J call TRBJ1-1, with D maybe TRBD1 (6 bases). CDR1 and CDR2 (germline): SNHLY, FYNNEI. The CDR3 spans 13 residues. The germline V and J ends were trimmed by 5 bases and 10 bases, with 17 bases remaining between them. Here the CDR3 reads CASSLQGPPGAFF. CDR3 coding DNA: TGTGCCAGCAGTTTACAGGGTCCCCCGGGAGCTTTCTTT.

The rearrangement links TRBV28 to TRBJ2-7; D could derive from TRBD1 or TRBD2 (5 bases each). The CDR3 spans 17 residues. Per germline, CDR1 MDHEN and CDR2 SYDVKM. V shed 6 bases and J shed 0 bases, with 21 bases lying between them. CDR3 DNA sequence: TGTGCCAGCAGAATCGGGTCTTGGGGGTCCATCTCCTACGAGCAGTACTTC. Translated, it gives CASRIGSWGSISYEQYF.

The genes are TRBV28 and TRBJ2-7; 7 nucleotides line up with TRBD1. The CDR3 covers 14 residues. Germline values: CDR1 MDHEN, CDR2 SYDVKM. V was clipped by 2 bases and J by 0 bases; unmatched bases: 1. The CDR3: CASSLRQGSYEQYF. The CDR3 coding sequence is TGTGCCAGCAGTTTAAGACAGGGCTCCTACGAGCAGTACTTC. Full variable domain (missing parts from reference TRBV28 and TRBJ2-7): DVKVTQSSRYLVKRTGEKVFLECVQDMDHENMFWYRQDPGLGLRLIYFSYDVKMKEKGDIPEGYSVSREKKERFSLILESASTNQTSMYLCASSLRQGSYEQYFGPGTRLTVT.

The chain links TRBV30 to TRBJ2-1; TRBD1 is a possible D gene (6 bases). Germline V gene data show CDR1 as GTSNPN and CDR2 as SVGIG (reference sequence). Trimming stripped 5 bases from V and 0 bases from J, with 11 bases between. This CDR3 contains 14 residues. CDR3 amino acids: CAWDDRNSYNEQFF. CDR3 DNA sequence: TGTGCCTGGGATGACAGGAACTCCTACAATGAGCAGTTCTTC.